This T cell receptor beta chain was sequenced in a study of T cells in Graves' hyperthyroidism and ophthalmopathy. V lost 5 bases to trimming and J lost 1 base, with 18 bases between them. Looked up from germline, CDR1 is SNHLY and CDR2 is FYNNEI. The CDR3 is made up of 16 amino acids. This clonotype was detected many times. Amplified TCR beta CDR3 regions came from RNA transcripts. First-round RT-PCR of the TCR CDR3 relied on the HTBI primer set. One entry per CDR3 protein, called by TCRdb with MiXCR from the multiplex PCR reads. The data show roughly 170,000 distinct CDR3 sequences, 17% seen once. Sequenced material: blood. This rearrangement joins TRBV2 to TRBJ2-7, with D uncertain. This TCR was recovered from a woman aged 45-65 years with Graves' hyperthyroidism. The CDR3 reads CASSLPMVPKSYEQYF. In DNA form, the CDR3 reads TGTGCCAGCAGTCTCCCTATGGTCCCAAAGTCCTACGAGCAGTACTTC.